This T cell receptor beta chain emerged from a study of shared clonotypes between healthy human individuals. Clones were sequenced by immunoSEQ multiplex PCR, and TCRdb holds only the in-frame ones, with some missing. Among around 620,000 clones listed, roughly 96% were seen once. CD8 cells classed as naive were CD45RO-negative and positively selected for CCR7, excluding terminally differentiated effector memory CD45RA+ cells. The CDR3 runs 12 residues. With 4 bases removed from V and 6 bases from J, the gap between germline ends came to 7 bases. Germline V gene data show CDR1 as SGDLS and CDR2 as YYNGEE.

What was sequenced was naive CD8+ T cells sorted from blood. This chain joins TRBV9 and TRBJ2-2; D is undetermined. The TCR was taken from a woman under 40 in good health. The CDR3 DNA reads as TGTGCCAGCAGCCTCTCCCCCGGGGAGCTGTTTTTT. Residues: CASSLSPGELFF.